The source of this T cell receptor beta chain is a study of T cell responses to AZD1222 COVID-19 vaccine. Broader study findings: Donors skewed white British and female; clonal diversity was possibly underestimated.

The repertoire was sequenced with immunoSEQ multiplex PCR; TCRdb's copy has only in-frame clones and lacks some. The table records some 130,000 clones, roughly nine tenths of them present only once. Unmatched junction bases numbered 15, after V lost 1 base and J lost 7 bases. The CDR3 has 17 residues. Germline CDR1 GTSNPN, CDR2 SVGIG (reference sequence). Comments on this clone: As yet, its antigen is unknown.

The source was peripheral blood, collected 28 days after the second AZD1222 dose. The chain carries TRBV30 and TRBJ1-5, with TRBD1 matching over 8 bases. The receptor comes from an adult who received the AZD1222 COVID-19 vaccine. The CDR3: CAWSANAPDRARQPQHF. Here the CDR3 DNA reads TGTGCCTGGAGTGCTAACGCCCCGGACAGGGCGAGACAGCCCCAGCATTTT.